Following are 18 T cell receptor beta chains from one sample sequenced in a study of shared clonotypes between healthy human individuals. TCRdb keeps only in-frame clones here, not all; method: immunoSEQ multiplex PCR. The sample records about 670,000 clones, less than 80% being singletons. Sequencing input: memory CD4+ T cells sorted from blood. Noted subset: CD45RA-negative fraction. The receptors originated from a woman aged 25-40 years in good health.

This clone was counted once. The rearrangement links TRBV11-3 to TRBJ2-1; 12 nucleotides align to TRBD2. The CDR3 loop spans 16 amino acids. In germline, CDR1 is SGHNT, CDR2 YENEEA. V lost 2 bases and J lost 7; bases outside the gene matches: 6. CDR3 region: CASSLPLAGGRNEQFF. The CDR3 DNA reads TGTGCCAGCAGCTTACCCCTAGCGGGAGGGAGGAATGAGCAGTTCTTC.

This clone has only a few counts. V usage is TRBV4-1 and J usage is TRBJ2-7, with D possibly being TRBD1 (5 bases). The germline V gene encodes CDR1 MGHRA and CDR2 YSYEKL. The CDR3 covers 13 residues. V lost 2 bases and J 6 bases, leaving 11 bases between the germline ends. The DNA of the CDR3 is TGCGCCAGCAGCCAACTGCCAGGGTCCGAGCAGTACTTC. As protein: CASSQLPGSEQYF.

This chain connects TRBV5-1 to TRBJ2-7; 12 bases fit TRBD1. CDR1 SGHRS and CDR2 YFSETQ come from the germline V gene. The CDR3 length is 15 residues. The V gene end was trimmed by 1 base and the J gene end by 5 bases; junction bases not matched to a gene: 4. CDR3 nucleotide sequence: TGCGCCAGCAGCTTGTATGGGACAGGGGGCAACGAGCAGTACTTC. Translating gives CASSLYGTGGNEQYF.

On this clone: A much larger clonotype is one base distant, so this may be a read error. The chain carries TRBV6-4 and TRBJ2-2, with TRBD2 as a possible D gene (6 bases). The CDR3 covers 13 residues. V was clipped by 4 bases and J by 3 bases, with 6 bases between them. CDR1 and CDR2 from the germline V gene are MRHNA and SNTAGT. CDR3 DNA: TGTGCCAGCAGTGCTAGCGACACCGGGGAGCTGTTTTTT. Residues: CASSASDTGELFF.

For this clone: One end of the junction is discordant with germline, which a read error may explain. The gene calls are TRBV2 and TRBJ2-7, with 14 bases aligning to TRBD2. Germline assignment: CDR1 SNHLY and CDR2 FYNNEI. The CDR3 has 12 amino acids. The CDR3 DNA reads TGTGCCAGCACACTCTCCGGGACTAGCGGGAGCTTC. Its translation is CASTLSGTSGSF. Full variable domain (missing parts from reference TRBV2 and TRBJ2-7): EPEVTQTPSHQVTQMGQEVILRCVPISNHLYFYWYRQILGQKVEFLVSFYNNEISEKSEIFDDQFSVERPDGSNFTLKIRSTKLEDSAMYFCASTLSGTSGSFGPGTRLTVT.

The J gene is TRBJ2-2, the V gene TRBV5-1, with 7 nucleotides matching TRBD1. CDR1 is SGHRS, CDR2 YFSETQ, per germline. Trimming took 0 bases from V and 4 from J; bases not matched to a gene: 6. There are 16 residues in the CDR3. CDR3 nucleotides: TGCGCCAGCAGCTTGGAGACAGGGTGGAGCACCGGGGAGCTGTTTTTT. It translates to CASSLETGWSTGELFF.

This clone was observed at least ten times. The rearrangement joins TRBV19 to TRBJ2-2, with TRBD2 matching 7 bases. This CDR3 is 15 amino acids long. Germline V gene lookup returns CDR1 LNHDA and CDR2 SQIVND (reference sequence). The V segment lost 2 bases and the J segment 4 bases; nucleotides outside the gene matches: 4. The CDR3 nucleotides are TGTGCCAGTAGTATAAGGTTAGCGGGCACCGGGGAGCTGTTTTTT. Its translation is CASSIRLAGTGELFF.

The chain joins TRBV7-8 to TRBJ2-7; D gene uncertain. The V gene's germline CDR1 is SGHVS and CDR2 FQNEAQ. CDR3 size: 13 residues. The V end lost 1 base, the J end lost 6 bases, and 10 bases lay between the germline ends. CDR3 protein: CASSLGGSPEQYF. CDR3 in DNA: TGTGCCAGCAGCTTAGGTGGCTCCCCCGAGCAGTACTTC.

The rearrangement links TRBV6-1 to TRBJ1-2, with D possibly TRBD1 on 5 matching bases. V lost 0 bases, J lost 3 bases, and 14 bases lay in between. In germline, CDR1 is MNHNS, CDR2 SASEGT. The CDR3 sequence is 16 residues long. For the CDR3, the DNA is TGTGCCAGCAGTGAAGCGCCTGGCAGGGTTGACTATGGCTACACCTTC. Protein: CASSEAPGRVDYGYTF.

This rearrangement joins TRBV7-9 to TRBJ1-1; possibly TRBD1 for D (6 bases). Germline V gene lookup returns CDR1 SEHNR and CDR2 FQNEAQ (reference sequence). Trimming removed 6 bases from V and 4 bases from J, with 15 bases in between. The CDR3 extends over 14 amino acids. The CDR3 bases are TGTGCCAGCAGGGACACAGGGTTCGGCACTGAAGCTTTCTTT. This encodes CASRDTGFGTEAFF.

As for this clone: The sample carries other DNA sequences with the same CDR3. The V gene is TRBV30, the J gene TRBJ1-1; D is ambiguous. Germline values: CDR1 GTSNPN, CDR2 SVGIG (reference sequence). Trimming took off 0 bases at V and 3 bases at J, with 8 bases between the two ends. The length of the CDR3 is 13 residues. CDR3 sequence: CAWSVQGDTEAFF. The DNA for the CDR3 is TGTGCCTGGAGTGTTCAAGGAGACACTGAAGCTTTCTTT.

The V gene is TRBV28, the J gene TRBJ1-5, with a weak D call TRBD1 (6 bases). The CDR3 covers 16 residues. Trimming removed 3 bases from V and 6 bases from J, with 18 bases in between. Per the germline V gene, CDR1 is MDHEN and CDR2 is SYDVKM. CDR3 loop: CASSFYGGRGFQPQHF. The CDR3 bases are TGTGCCAGCAGTTTTTATGGGGGGCGCGGATTTCAGCCCCAGCATTTT.

The rearrangement joins TRBV18 to TRBJ1-4; 7 bases align to TRBD1. The germline CDR1 and CDR2 sequences are KGHSH and LQKENI. V lost 4 bases, J lost 3 bases, and 8 bases stayed unmatched. This CDR3 has 16 amino acids. The CDR3 region has the DNA TGTGCCAGCTCACTCTCAGAGGGGGCGGCTAATGAAAAACTGTTTTTT. Encoded protein: CASSLSEGAANEKLFF.

The chain joins TRBV7-2 to TRBJ2-1; TRBD2 might be the D (7 bases). CDR3 length: 14 amino acids. The ends were cut back, 5 bases at V and 9 bases at J, with 17 bases in the middle. The germline gives CDR1 SGHTA, CDR2 FQGNSA. The CDR3 region is CASSEPSGGGEQFF. CDR3 DNA: TGTGCCAGCAGCGAACCTAGCGGAGGGGGTGAGCAGTTCTTC. Combining the CDR3 with reference TRBV7-2 and TRBJ2-1 gives the whole variable domain GAGVSQSPSNKVTEKGKDVELRCDPISGHTALYWYRQSLGQGLEFLIYFQGNSAPDKSGLPSDRFSAERTGGSVSTLTIQRTQQEDSAVYLCASSEPSGGGEQFFGPGTRLTVL.

With regard to this clone: Other DNA variants within this sample encode the same CDR3. The chain carries TRBV18 and TRBJ1-2; D not resolved. Deletions cut 6 bases from V and 1 base from J, with 9 bases between. The CDR3 is made up of 13 amino acids. CDR1 is KGHSH, CDR2 LQKENI, per germline. CDR3 sequence: CASSSDRNYGYTF. In DNA form, the CDR3 reads TGTGCCAGCTCCTCTGATCGTAACTATGGCTACACCTTC.

The chain combines TRBV27 with TRBJ2-7; 8 positions match TRBD2. The CDR3 contains 16 residues. With V trimmed by 1 base and J by 2 bases, 7 bases remained unmatched. The germline gives CDR1 MNHEY, CDR2 SMNVEV (reference sequence). The CDR3 DNA is TGTGCCAGCAGTTTATTGGCGACTAGCGTAGCCTACGAGCAGTACTTC. It translates to CASSLLATSVAYEQYF.

The genes are TRBV6-5 and TRBJ2-1; tentative D call: TRBD2 (6 bases). This CDR3 contains 14 residues. V was clipped by 8 bases and J by 3 bases, with 14 bases between them. In germline, CDR1 is MNHEY, CDR2 SVGAGI. DNA for the CDR3: TGTGCCAGCGCAAGGAGGGCTGGCTACAATGAGCAGTTCTTC. Protein: CASARRAGYNEQFF.

This rearrangement joins TRBV13 to TRBJ1-4; D is uncertain. The CDR3 length is 12 residues. Between the trimmed V and J ends, which lost 5 bases and 7 bases, there was a span of 8 bases. Germline-derived CDR1 and CDR2 are PRHDT and FYEKMQ (reference sequence). CDR3 in amino acids: CASSQSSEKLFF. The CDR3 DNA is TGTGCCAGCAGCCAGTCCAGTGAAAAACTGTTTTTT.